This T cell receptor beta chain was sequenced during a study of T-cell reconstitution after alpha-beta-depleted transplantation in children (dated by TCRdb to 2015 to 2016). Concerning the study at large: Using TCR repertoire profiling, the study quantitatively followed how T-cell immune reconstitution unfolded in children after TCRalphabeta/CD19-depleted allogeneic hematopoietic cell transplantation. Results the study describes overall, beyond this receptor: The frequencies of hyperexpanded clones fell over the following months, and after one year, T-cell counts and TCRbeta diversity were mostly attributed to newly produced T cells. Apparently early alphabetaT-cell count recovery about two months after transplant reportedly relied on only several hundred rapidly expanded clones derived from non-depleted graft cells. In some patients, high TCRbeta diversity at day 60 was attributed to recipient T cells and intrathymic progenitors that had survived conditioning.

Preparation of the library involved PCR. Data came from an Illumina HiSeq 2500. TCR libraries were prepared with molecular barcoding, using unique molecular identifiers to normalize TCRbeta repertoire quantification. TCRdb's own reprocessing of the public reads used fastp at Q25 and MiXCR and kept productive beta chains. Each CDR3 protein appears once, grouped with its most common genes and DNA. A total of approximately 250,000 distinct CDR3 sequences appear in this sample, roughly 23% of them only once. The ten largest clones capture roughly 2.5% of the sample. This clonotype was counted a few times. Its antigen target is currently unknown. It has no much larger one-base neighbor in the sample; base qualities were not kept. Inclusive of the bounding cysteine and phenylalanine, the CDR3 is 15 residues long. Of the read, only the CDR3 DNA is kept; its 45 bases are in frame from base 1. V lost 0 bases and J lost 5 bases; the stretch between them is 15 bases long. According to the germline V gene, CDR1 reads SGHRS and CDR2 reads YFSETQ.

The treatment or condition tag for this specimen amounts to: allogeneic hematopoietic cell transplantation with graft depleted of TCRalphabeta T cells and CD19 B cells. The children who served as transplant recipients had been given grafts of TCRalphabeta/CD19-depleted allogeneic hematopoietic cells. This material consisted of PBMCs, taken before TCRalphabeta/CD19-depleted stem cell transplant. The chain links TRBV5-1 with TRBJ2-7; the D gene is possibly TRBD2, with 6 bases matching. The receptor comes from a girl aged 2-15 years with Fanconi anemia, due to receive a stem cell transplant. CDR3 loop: CASSLVWGRRNEQYF. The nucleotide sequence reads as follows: TGCGCCAGCAGCTTGGTATGGGGGAGGAGGAACGAGCAGTACTTC.